The 2 T cell receptor beta chains presented below share a single source sample, sequenced in a study of cytomegalovirus exposure and HLA in healthy donors (dated by TCRdb to about 2017). Libraries were built with the immunoSEQ multiplex PCR assay. The multiplex PCR relied on a mix of 60 forward primers for TCR Vbeta segments and 13 reverse primers for TCR Jbeta segments. TCRdb obtained this table from immuneACCESS and retained in-frame rearrangements with V and J assigned. These tables miss some clones; where compared with another copy, unresolved V genes account for less than half of the shortfall, and the remainder is unexplained. Here the sample has about 250,000 clones; roughly 85% occur a single time. The top ten hold around 0.23% of the sample. Material for sequencing was PBMCs. The receptors come from a girl aged 2 to 10 in good health and CMV-seronegative.

V usage is TRBV4-1 and J usage is TRBJ1-1; possible D gene TRBD1, 5 bases. Germline CDR1 and CDR2: MGHRA and YSYEKL. The CDR3 is 14 amino acids. V lost 4 bases and J 5 bases, leaving 14 bases between the germline ends. In DNA, the CDR3 is TGCGCCAGCAGCCTTCCAGTTGGGGGGACTGAAGCTTTCTTT. Amino acid sequence: CASSLPVGGTEAFF.

This rearrangement joins TRBV7-9 to TRBJ2-5, with no clear D. From germline, CDR1 is SEHNR and CDR2 FQNEAQ (reference sequence). The CDR3 covers 12 residues. Trimming pared 5 bases from V and 5 bases from J, leaving 9 bases between. Written as DNA, the CDR3 is TGTGCCAGCAGCCGTTCGAGGGAGACCCAGTACTTC. Protein sequence: CASSRSRETQYF.